These 24 T cell receptor beta chains came from one sample sequenced in a study of T cells expressing NK-cell markers. TCRdb reprocessed the 5' RACE reads, with one entry per CDR3 protein and no DNA. The sample has about 550,000 distinct CDR3 sequences. Sequenced: blood T cells: a sorted CD56 or NKG2C T cell subset, CD4+ or CD8+ T cells, or bulk PBMC T cells (not recorded which). These receptors were collected from a young man in good health.

The V and J genes are TRBV24-1 and TRBJ2-3. CDR1 and CDR2 from the germline V gene are KGHDR and SFDVKD. The CDR3 loop spans 11 amino acids. This CDR3 is CATDGEDTQYF.

The chain is built from TRBV29-1 and TRBJ2-5; no DNA is available, so the TRBD1 call from TCRdb remains unchecked. Germline-derived CDR1 and CDR2 are SQVTM and ANQGSEA. The CDR3 spans 13 residues. CDR3 loop: CSVVEGRLETQYF.

This rearrangement joins TRBV10-3 to TRBJ1-6; TCRdb gives TRBD1 as the D gene, but with no DNA this cannot be confirmed. In germline, CDR1 is ENHRY, CDR2 SYGVKD. The CDR3 is made up of 13 amino acids. The CDR3 region is CAISEGTNSPLHF.

This rearrangement joins TRBV29-1 to TRBJ2-3; no DNA is available, so the TRBD1 call from TCRdb remains unchecked. The CDR3 spans 11 residues. Germline V gene data show CDR1 as SQVTM and CDR2 as ANQGSEA. CDR3: CSVEAGNRRYF.

V gene TRBV18 combines with J gene TRBJ2-5. Germline V gene sequence: CDR1 KGHSH, CDR2 LQKENI. This CDR3 contains 15 residues. This chain's CDR3 is CASSPRTGMMETQYF.

The gene calls are TRBV6-1 and TRBJ2-1; without DNA, the TCRdb call of TRBD2 cannot be checked. This CDR3 has 16 residues. Germline-derived CDR1 and CDR2 are MNHNS and SASEGT. The CDR3: CASNPALAGSYNEQFF.

The chain couples TRBV15 to TRBJ2-2; TCRdb outputs TRBD1, but without DNA this stays unchecked. Germline V CDR1 and CDR2: LNHNV, YYDKDF (reference sequence). The CDR3 has 13 residues. The CDR3 protein is CATSPGDTGELFF.

V and J are TRBV20-1 and TRBJ2-1; TCRdb reports TRBD2, a call that lacks DNA to check it against. The CDR3 is 13 amino acids. The germline CDR1 and CDR2 sequences are DFQATT and SNEGSKA (reference sequence). This CDR3 reads CSPTPDSYNEQFF.

The J gene is TRBJ2-2, the V gene TRBV5-1; TCRdb's D call, TRBD1, is unchecked because there is no DNA. CDR1 SGHRS and CDR2 YFSETQ come from the germline V gene. The CDR3 loop spans 16 amino acids. This CDR3 reads CASRRSIQGNTGELFF. Drawing the rest from reference TRBV5-1 and TRBJ2-2, the complete variable domain is KAGVTQTPRYLIKTRGQQVTLSCSPISGHRSVSWYQQTPGQGLQFLFEYFSETQRNKGNFPGRFSGRQFSNSRSEMNVSTLELGDSALYLCASRRSIQGNTGELFFGEGSRLTVL.

The V and J genes are TRBV12-3 or TRBV12-4 and TRBJ2-2. The CDR3 loop spans 16 amino acids. CDR3 sequence reads: CASSPIVGSLDGELFF.

V and J are TRBV12-3 or TRBV12-4 and TRBJ1-2. This CDR3 region has 15 residues. The CDR3: CASSPVLGSRYGYTF.

This sequence joins TRBV12-3 or TRBV12-4 and TRBJ2-2; no DNA is available, so the TRBD1 call from TCRdb remains unchecked. The CDR3 totals 16 residues. The CDR3 reads CASSPAGQGITGELFF.

This chain uses TRBV20-1 with TRBJ2-7. CDR3 length: 14 residues. From germline, CDR1 is DFQATT and CDR2 SNEGSKA (reference sequence). This CDR3 reads CSAQLGDSRYEQYF.

The chain uses TRBV20-1 and TRBJ2-5; the D call of TRBD2 rests on TCRdb alone, since no DNA is present to check it. The V gene's germline CDR1 is DFQATT and CDR2 SNEGSKA (reference sequence). The CDR3 sequence is 15 residues long. The CDR3 spells CSASARAGVSETQYF.

This CDR3 is CASSKAHVSPESSGNTIYF. The chain is built from TRBV21-1 and TRBJ1-3. TRBV21-1 is assigned pseudogene status. The CDR3 spans 19 residues.

The chain is built from TRBV14 and TRBJ2-1; the D call from TCRdb, TRBD1, cannot be confirmed without DNA. This CDR3 region has 13 residues. Germline CDR1 and CDR2: SGHDN and FVKESK. The CDR3 reads CASSQFRQSEQFF. Variable domain in full (rest from reference TRBV14 and TRBJ2-1): EAGVTQFPSHSVIEKGQTVTLRCDPISGHDNLYWYRRVMGKEIKFLLHFVKESKQDESGMPNNRFLAERTGGTYSTLKVQPAELEDSGVYFCASSQFRQSEQFFGPGTRLTVL.

This chain uses TRBV24-1 with TRBJ2-7; without DNA, the TCRdb call of TRBD2 cannot be checked. The CDR3 totals 16 residues. Germline CDR1 is KGHDR and CDR2 is SFDVKD. The CDR3 region is CATSDSPLAGVWEQYF.

The chain uses TRBV11-1 and TRBJ2-1; TCRdb designates TRBD2, a call that cannot be tested without DNA. Germline CDR1 and CDR2: SGHAT and FQDESV (reference sequence). CDR3 size: 14 residues. CDR3 region: CASSWLSGNNEQFF.

The chain combines TRBV20-1 with TRBJ2-3; the D call from TCRdb, TRBD2, cannot be confirmed without DNA. CDR1 is DFQATT, CDR2 SNEGSKA, per germline (reference sequence). The CDR3 is 13 residues long. CDR3 sequence reads: CSSRLAAIDTQYF.

The V call is TRBV28, the J call TRBJ2-2; the D call from TCRdb, TRBD1, cannot be confirmed without DNA. The germline CDR1 and CDR2 sequences are MDHEN and SYDVKM. The length of the CDR3 is 16 residues. Here the CDR3 reads CASSPPPGINTGELFF.

The V and J genes are TRBV7-8 and TRBJ2-3; TCRdb returns TRBD2, unconfirmable since there is no DNA. The CDR3 covers 14 residues. CDR1 SGHVS and CDR2 FQNEAQ come from the germline V gene. This CDR3 reads CASGWSGSTDTQYF.

This rearrangement joins TRBV20-1 to TRBJ2-4; TCRdb indicates TRBD1, and absent DNA this call remains unverified. Germline V lookup: CDR1 DFQATT, CDR2 SNEGSKA (reference sequence). The CDR3 sequence is 13 residues long. CDR3 in amino acids: CSARHTGVNIQYF.

This chain links TRBV29-1 with TRBJ2-5; TCRdb gives TRBD1 as the D gene, but with no DNA this cannot be confirmed. CDR3 length equals 13 residues. The V gene's germline CDR1 is SQVTM and CDR2 ANQGSEA. The CDR3 protein is CSVDRGIQETQYF.

The V gene is TRBV10-3, the J gene TRBJ2-3; there is no DNA to check the TCRdb D call of TRBD2. The CDR3 has 16 amino acids. Germline V gene sequence: CDR1 ENHRY, CDR2 SYGVKD. CDR3 amino acids: CAITNLSGRAPNTQYF.